Presented here are 12 T cell receptor beta chains from one specimen sequenced in a study of cytomegalovirus exposure and HLA in healthy donors. The PCR made use of 60 Vbeta and 13 Jbeta primers. The assay was immunoSEQ multiplex PCR, and TCRdb's table has in-frame clones only and misses some. Here the sample spans about 130,000 clones, approximately 87% being singletons. Specimen: PBMCs. The source is a man aged 18 to 29 in good health and CMV-seropositive.

This clone was detected once. This chain joins TRBV28 and TRBJ2-1; 7 bases fit TRBD1. Germline lookup yields CDR1 MDHEN and CDR2 SYDVKM. The CDR3 is 13 amino acids. Germline trimming cut 11 bases from V and 4 bases from J; bases unmatched to any gene: 8. In DNA form, the CDR3 reads TGTGCCGGCGACAGGGAAGGGTACAATGAGCAGTTCTTC. Protein product: CAGDREGYNEQFF.

The chain uses TRBV18 and TRBJ2-1; possibly TRBD2 for D (6 bases). The CDR3 runs to 14 residues. Trimming stripped 2 bases from V and 9 bases from J, with 14 bases between. Germline CDR1 KGHSH, CDR2 LQKENI. The CDR3, as DNA: TGTGCCAGCTCACCAAGCGGAGGGTCGGGTGAGCAGTTCTTC. Its translation is CASSPSGGSGEQFF. The variable domain in full, with the rest retrieved from reference TRBV18 and TRBJ2-1, is NAGVMQNPRHLVRRRGQEARLRCSPMKGHSHVYWYRQLPEEGLKFMVYLQKENIIDESGMPKERFSAEFPKEGPSILRIQQVVRGDSAAYFCASSPSGGSGEQFFGPGTRLTVL.

This chain links TRBV19 with TRBJ2-7; D may be TRBD2 (5 bases). CDR3 length equals 15 residues. Trimming stripped 1 base from V and 2 bases from J, with 12 bases between. The germline gives CDR1 LNHDA, CDR2 SQIVND (reference sequence). In DNA, the CDR3 is TGTGCCAGTAGTATAGGAGAGGGTATCACCTACGAGCAGTACTTC. Its translation: CASSIGEGITYEQYF.

The chain joins TRBV27 to TRBJ2-7; TRBD2 matches at 9 bases. CDR1 MNHEY and CDR2 SMNVEV come from the germline V gene (reference sequence). V lost 2 bases, J lost 2 bases, and 4 bases stayed unmatched. This CDR3 region has 15 residues. The CDR3 reads CASSLIAGVTYEQYF. CDR3 DNA sequence: TGTGCCAGCAGTTTAATAGCGGGGGTAACCTACGAGCAGTACTTC.

This sequence joins TRBV13 and TRBJ2-5; D possibly corresponds to TRBD2 (6 bases). This CDR3 comprises 14 residues. Germline assignment: CDR1 PRHDT and CDR2 FYEKMQ (reference sequence). Trimming shortened V by 5 bases and J by 0 bases, and 10 bases separated the two germline ends. DNA of the CDR3: TGTGCCAGCAGCCTCGGGGGAAACCAAGAGACCCAGTACTTC. The encoded protein is CASSLGGNQETQYF. Supplemented by reference TRBV13 and TRBJ2-5, the full variable domain reads AAGVIQSPRHLIKEKRETATLKCYPIPRHDTVYWYQQGPGQDPQFLISFYEKMQSDKGSIPDRFSAQQFSDYHSELNMSSLELGDSALYFCASSLGGNQETQYFGPGTRLLVL.

This clone was recorded once. This sequence joins TRBV9 and TRBJ2-5; 9 bases match TRBD1. This CDR3 comprises 16 residues. CDR1 and CDR2 (germline): SGDLS, YYNGEE. Germline trimming cut 0 bases from V and 2 bases from J; bases unmatched to any gene: 5. CDR3 DNA: TGTGCCAGCAGCGTAGGAACGACAGGGGGTCAAGAGACCCAGTACTTC. Its translation: CASSVGTTGGQETQYF.

V is TRBV11-2 and J is TRBJ2-3; 8 bases are a match to TRBD2. Germline V gives CDR1 SGHAT, CDR2 FQNNGV. CDR3 size: 15 residues. The ends lost 7 bases at V and 1 base at J; junction bases unmatched: 7. The CDR3 sequence: CASTRGGGGTDTQYF. CDR3 nucleotide sequence: TGTGCCAGCACCCGGGGGGGAGGCGGCACAGATACGCAGTATTTT.

This clone was detected a few times. The J gene is TRBJ2-3, the V gene TRBV10-3; TRBD2 aligns across 10 bases. This CDR3 region has 15 residues. The germline V gene has CDR1 ENHRY and CDR2 SYGVKD. V shed 10 bases and J 3 bases; nucleotides not matched to a gene: 10. The CDR3 is CATLLGLAQTDTQYF. The CDR3 DNA follows: TGTGCCACTCTCCTGGGACTAGCGCAGACAGATACGCAGTATTTT.

The chain carries TRBV19 and TRBJ2-1, with D tentatively TRBD1 (5 bases). The germline V gene encodes CDR1 LNHDA and CDR2 SQIVND (reference sequence). Deletions cut 9 bases from V and 7 bases from J, with 16 bases between. There are 13 residues in the CDR3. CDR3 nucleotide sequence: TGTGCCAGCTCAGGGTCGGCGAGGAATGAGCAGTTCTTC. This encodes CASSGSARNEQFF.

The chain carries TRBV4-1 and TRBJ1-3, with unresolved D. Germline V CDR1 and CDR2: MGHRA, YSYEKL. The V end lost 0 bases, the J end lost 0 bases, and 15 bases lay between the germline ends. This CDR3 is built from 18 residues. CDR3 protein: CASSQDLELYPSGNTIYF. The CDR3 DNA reads TGCGCCAGCAGCCAAGACCTCGAGTTGTACCCCTCTGGAAACACCATATATTTT.

V is TRBV9 and J is TRBJ1-1; D ambiguous. With 0 bases removed from V and 1 base from J, the gap between germline ends came to 7 bases. This CDR3 comprises 14 residues. Germline CDR1 SGDLS, CDR2 YYNGEE. The CDR3 loop is CASSVATTNTEAFF. CDR3 sequence (DNA): TGTGCCAGCAGCGTAGCAACTACGAACACTGAAGCTTTCTTT. The whole variable domain, filled in from reference TRBV9 and TRBJ1-1, reads DSGVTQTPKHLITATGQRVTLRCSPRSGDLSVYWYQQSLDQGLQFLIQYYNGEERAKGNILERFSAQQFPDLHSELNLSSLELGDSALYFCASSVATTNTEAFFGQGTRLTVV.

The chain employs TRBV2 and TRBJ2-7; 7 bases are shared with TRBD2. The trim removed 6 bases at V and 0 bases at J, leaving 2 bases unmatched. This CDR3 is 13 amino acids long. Germline-derived CDR1 and CDR2 are SNHLY and FYNNEI. CDR3 sequence reads: CASSRDYSYEQYF. CDR3 sequence (DNA): TGTGCCAGCAGCCGGGACTACTCCTACGAGCAGTACTTC.